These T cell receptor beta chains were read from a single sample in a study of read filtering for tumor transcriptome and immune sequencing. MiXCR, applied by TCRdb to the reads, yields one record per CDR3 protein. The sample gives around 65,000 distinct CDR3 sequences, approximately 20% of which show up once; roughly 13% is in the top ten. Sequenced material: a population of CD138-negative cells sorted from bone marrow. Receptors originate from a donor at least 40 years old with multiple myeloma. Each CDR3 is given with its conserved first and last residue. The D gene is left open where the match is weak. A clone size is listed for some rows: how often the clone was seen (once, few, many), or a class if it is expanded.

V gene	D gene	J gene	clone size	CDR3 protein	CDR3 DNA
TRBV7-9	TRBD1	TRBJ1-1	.	CASSTTGGNTEAFF	TGTGCCAGCAGCACGACAGGGGGGAACACTGAAGCTTTCTTT
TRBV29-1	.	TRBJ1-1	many	CSVEDKRAGSYTEAFF	TGCAGCGTTGAAGATAAGCGGGCAGGGAGCTACACTGAAGCTTTCTTT
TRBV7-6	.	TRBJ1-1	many	CASSEFTGNTEAFF	TGTGCCAGCAGCGAGTTTACAGGGAACACTGAAGCTTTCTTT
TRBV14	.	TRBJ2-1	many	CASSQEGTLKNEQFF	TGTGCCAGCAGCCAAGAAGGGACATTGAAGAATGAGCAGTTCTTC
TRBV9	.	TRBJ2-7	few	CASSVGPTYLYEQYF	TGTGCCAGCAGCGTAGGCCCAACTTATCTCTACGAGCAGTACTTC
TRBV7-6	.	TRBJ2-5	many	CASSPREAPETQYF	TGTGCCAGCAGCCCGCGGGAAGCTCCAGAGACCCAGTACTTC
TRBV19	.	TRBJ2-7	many	CASSTGSYEQYF	TGTGCCAGTAGTACAGGGTCCTACGAGCAGTACTTC
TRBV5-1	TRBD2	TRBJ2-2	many	CASSFPSGPNTGELFF	TGCGCCAGCAGCTTTCCTAGCGGGCCGAACACCGGGGAGCTGTTTTTT
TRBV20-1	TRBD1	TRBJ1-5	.	CSARSRDRLGQPQHF	TGCAGTGCTCGATCCCGGGACAGATTAGGTCAGCCCCAGCATTTT
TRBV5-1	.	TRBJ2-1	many	CASSPIERMSMQFF	TGCGCCAGCAGCCCGATAGAAAGAATGAGTATGCAGTTCTTC
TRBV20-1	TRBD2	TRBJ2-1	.	CSAKLPRGGHVGNEQFF	TGCAGTGCTAAACTTCCTCGGGGGGGTCATGTCGGGAATGAGCAGTTCTTC
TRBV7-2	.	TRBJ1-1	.	CASSAQGASVPFF	TGTGCCAGCAGCGCTCAGGGTGCATCCGTACCTTTCTTT
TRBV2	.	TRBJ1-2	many	CASSEVPGADGYTF	TGTGCCAGCAGTGAAGTTCCGGGGGCGGATGGCTACACCTTC
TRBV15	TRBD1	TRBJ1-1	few	CATSSHSGQGEAFF	TGTGCCACCAGCAGCCACAGTGGACAGGGGGAAGCTTTCTTT
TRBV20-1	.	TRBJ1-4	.	CSAISDGGNEKLFF	TGCAGTGCTATCTCGGACGGTGGCAATGAAAAACTGTTTTTT
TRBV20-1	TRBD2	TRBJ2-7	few	CSARTSGSGYEQYF	TGCAGTGCTAGGACTAGCGGGAGTGGGTACGAGCAGTACTTC
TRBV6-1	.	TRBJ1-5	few	CASSEGQTNQPQHF	TGTGCCAGCAGTGAAGGACAGACTAATCAGCCCCAGCATTTT
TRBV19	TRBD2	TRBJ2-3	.	CASTSGLAGGWGTDTQYF	TGTGCCAGTACCTCGGGACTAGCGGGAGGATGGGGCACAGATACGCAGTATTTT
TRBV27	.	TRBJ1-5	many	CASSPYTTDNQPQHF	TGTGCCAGCAGTCCCTATACGACAGACAATCAGCCCCAGCATTTT
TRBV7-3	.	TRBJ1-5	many	CASSAHFSNQPQHF	TGTGCCAGCAGCGCCCATTTTAGCAATCAGCCCCAGCATTTT
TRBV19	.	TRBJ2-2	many	CASRRQGTSNERTGELFF	TGTGCCAGTAGGAGACAGGGGACTAGTAACGAGCGGACCGGGGAGCTGTTTTTT
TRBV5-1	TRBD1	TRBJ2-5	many	CASSRLGTAQETQYF	TGCGCCAGCAGCCGACTTGGGACAGCCCAAGAGACCCAGTACTTC
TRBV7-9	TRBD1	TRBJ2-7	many	CASSPTGVEQYF	TGTGCCAGCAGCCCGACAGGGGTCGAGCAGTACTTC
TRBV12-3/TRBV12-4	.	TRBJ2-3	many	CASSLTGATDTQYF	TGTGCCAGCAGTTTAACGGGGGCTACAGATACGCAGTATTTT
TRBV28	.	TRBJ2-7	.	CAGSPPGRAYEQYF	TGTGCCGGCAGTCCCCCGGGCAGAGCCTACGAGCAGTACTTC
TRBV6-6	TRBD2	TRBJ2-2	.	CASRGSGGDTGELFF	TGTGCCAGCAGGGGGAGCGGGGGAGACACCGGGGAGCTGTTTTTT
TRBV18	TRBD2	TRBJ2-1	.	CASSGGTSGGKYNEQFF	TGTGCCAGCTCGGGCGGGACTAGCGGGGGAAAGTACAATGAGCAGTTCTTC
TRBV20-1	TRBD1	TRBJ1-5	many	CSARDRGDNQPQHF	TGCAGTGCTAGGGACAGGGGAGACAATCAGCCCCAGCATTTT
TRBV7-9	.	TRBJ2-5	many	CASSRGLETQYF	TGTGCCAGCAGCAGGGGTCTGGAGACCCAGTACTTC
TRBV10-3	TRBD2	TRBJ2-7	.	CATNERLAGVQEQYF	TGTGCCACCAATGAGCGGTTAGCGGGAGTTCAGGAGCAGTACTTC
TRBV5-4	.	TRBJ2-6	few	CASSWRQGANVLTF	TGTGCCAGCAGCTGGAGACAGGGGGCCAACGTCCTGACTTTC
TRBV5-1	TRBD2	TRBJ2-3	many	CASSVGTSGSLDTQYF	TGCGCCAGCAGCGTAGGTACTAGCGGGAGTTTAGATACGCAGTATTTT
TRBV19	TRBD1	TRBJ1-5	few	CASSIGTVTNQPQHF	TGTGCCAGTAGTATTGGGACAGTGACTAATCAGCCCCAGCATTTT
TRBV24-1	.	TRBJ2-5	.	CATSDPGGGETQYF	TGTGCCACCAGTGATCCAGGAGGGGGAGAGACCCAGTACTTC
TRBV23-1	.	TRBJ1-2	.	CASSQPNPGGGYTF	TGCGCCAGCAGTCAACCAAACCCGGGAGGAGGCTACACCTTC